These 12 T cell receptor beta chains originate from one sample sequenced in a study of blood T cell repertoires in COVID-19. Libraries were prepared by immunoSEQ multiplex PCR; TCRdb keeps only in-frame clonotypes and omits some of them. The sample has 95,000 or so clones, more than 65% seen once. Sequencing used peripheral blood. Receptors originate from a woman older than 75 with active or convalescent COVID-19.

This sequence joins TRBV19 and TRBJ2-2, with D possibly being TRBD2 (6 bases). The CDR3 totals 13 residues. Germline lookup yields CDR1 LNHDA and CDR2 SQIVND (reference sequence). The germline V and J ends were trimmed by 3 bases and 5 bases, with 7 bases remaining between them. CDR3: CASSMGGTGELFF. The CDR3 DNA reads as TGTGCCAGTAGTATGGGGGGAACCGGGGAGCTGTTTTTT.

The chain recombines TRBV28 with TRBJ2-7; D might be TRBD1 (6 bases). V lost 4 bases and J lost 0, with 13 bases in between. The CDR3 totals 15 residues. Germline V gives CDR1 MDHEN, CDR2 SYDVKM. CDR3 DNA sequence: TGTGCCAGCAGTTCAGGGGCGGTAGACTCCTACGAGCAGTACTTC. Amino acid sequence: CASSSGAVDSYEQYF. Full variable domain (missing parts from reference TRBV28 and TRBJ2-7): DVKVTQSSRYLVKRTGEKVFLECVQDMDHENMFWYRQDPGLGLRLIYFSYDVKMKEKGDIPEGYSVSREKKERFSLILESASTNQTSMYLCASSSGAVDSYEQYFGPGTRLTVT.

The chain joins TRBV6-2 or TRBV6-3 to TRBJ2-1, with a weak D call TRBD2 (6 bases). The CDR3 sequence is 14 residues long. From germline, CDR1 is MNHEY and CDR2 SVGEGT. Trimming cost V 6 bases and J 8 bases, with 17 bases left between them. CDR3 DNA: TGTGCCAGCAGCCGCAGACTAGAGTCCGATGAGCAGTTCTTC. This codes for CASSRRLESDEQFF.

This clone was picked up one time. CDR3 in DNA: TGTGCCAGCAGCTTAGAAATTCTGGGTTGGAGCTATGGCTACACCTTC. The encoded protein is CASSLEILGWSYGYTF. This chain links TRBV7-6 with TRBJ1-2; D remains unclear. This CDR3 is 16 amino acids long. Germline loops: CDR1 SGHVS, CDR2 FNYEAQ. Trimming cost V 1 base and J 4 bases, with 16 bases left between them.

V gene TRBV5-4 combines with J gene TRBJ1-1, with D tentatively TRBD1 (5 bases). Deletions cut 2 bases from V and 6 bases from J, with 11 bases between. Per germline, CDR1 SGHNT and CDR2 YYREEE (reference sequence). This CDR3 region has 13 residues. CDR3: CASSFWWGAEAFF. The CDR3 DNA sequence: TGTGCCAGCAGCTTTTGGTGGGGGGCTGAAGCTTTCTTT.

The genes are TRBV6-6 and TRBJ2-5, with TRBD1 matching over 8 bases. With V trimmed by 5 bases and J by 2 bases, 16 bases remained unmatched. The CDR3 runs 18 residues. Germline assignment: CDR1 MNHNY and CDR2 SVGAGI (reference sequence). Written as DNA, the CDR3 is TGTGCCAGCAGTCCCACCACACCGACAGGGGTGGGTCAAGAGACCCAGTACTTC. Its protein product is CASSPTTPTGVGQETQYF.

Here the CDR3 DNA reads TGTGCCAGCAGTCCCGGACTAGCGGGATCAGATACGCAGTATTTT. Encoded protein: CASSPGLAGSDTQYF. The V gene is TRBV27, the J gene TRBJ2-3, with 12 nucleotides matching TRBD2. Germline values: CDR1 MNHEY, CDR2 SMNVEV (reference sequence). The junction had 4 bases not matched to a gene; V was cut back by 5 bases and J by 4 bases. This CDR3 has 15 amino acids.

J is TRBJ2-7 and V is TRBV20-1; possibly TRBD2 for D (6 bases). The V gene's germline CDR1 is DFQATT and CDR2 SNEGSKA (reference sequence). The V gene lost 3 bases and the J gene lost 0 bases, with 15 bases spanning the gap. The CDR3 consists of 15 residues. The CDR3 loop is CSASPSGGSSYEQYF. The CDR3 nucleotides are TGCAGTGCTAGTCCGAGCGGAGGGAGCTCCTACGAGCAGTACTTC.

V usage is TRBV6-5 and J usage is TRBJ2-5; 8 positions match TRBD1. This CDR3 contains 16 residues. Germline assignment: CDR1 MNHEY and CDR2 SVGAGI. The junction had 7 bases not matched to a gene; V was cut back by 0 bases and J by 4 bases. The CDR3 nucleotides are TGTGCCAGCAGTTACTCCGGACAGGGTGGATTAGAGACCCAGTACTTC. Amino acids: CASSYSGQGGLETQYF.

This chain links TRBV18 with TRBJ2-1; 9 bases are shared with TRBD2. V gave up 5 bases and J gave up 9 bases; unmatched junction bases: 17. Germline CDR1 reads KGHSH; CDR2 reads LQKENI. CDR3 length equals 17 residues. The CDR3: CASSDPLAGGPEGEQFF. CDR3 bases: TGTGCCAGCTCAGACCCCCTGGCGGGAGGGCCTGAGGGTGAGCAGTTCTTC.

The chain joins TRBV10-3 to TRBJ2-2; 12 bases align to TRBD1. This CDR3 spans 16 amino acids. The V segment lost 6 bases and the J segment 7 bases; nucleotides outside the gene matches: 9. Germline V lookup: CDR1 ENHRY, CDR2 SYGVKD. This chain's CDR3 is CAISGTGGAGNGELFF. The CDR3 DNA reads TGTGCCATCAGCGGGACAGGGGGCGCGGGGAACGGGGAGCTGTTTTTT.

This clone appeared a single time. A junction boundary mismatches the germline segment, possibly from a read error. The gene calls are TRBV5-1 and TRBJ2-1; 14 nucleotides align to TRBD2. CDR3 length: 16 residues. Germline-derived CDR1 and CDR2 are SGHRS and YFSETQ. The CDR3 protein is CASSLMTSGRAGEQFF. The CDR3 nucleotides are TGTGCCAGCAGCTTAATGACTAGCGGGAGGGCCGGTGAGCAGTTCTTC.